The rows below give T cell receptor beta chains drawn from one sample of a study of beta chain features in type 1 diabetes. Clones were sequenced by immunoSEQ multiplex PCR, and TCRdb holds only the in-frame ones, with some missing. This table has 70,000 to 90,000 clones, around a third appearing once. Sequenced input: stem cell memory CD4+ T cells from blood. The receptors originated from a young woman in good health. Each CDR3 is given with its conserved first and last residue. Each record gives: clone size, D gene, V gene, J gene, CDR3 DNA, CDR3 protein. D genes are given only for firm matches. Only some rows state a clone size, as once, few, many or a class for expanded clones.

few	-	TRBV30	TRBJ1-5	TGTGCCGGCTCTCAACAGGGCCGGGGCAATCAGCCCCAGCATTTT	CAGSQQGRGNQPQHF
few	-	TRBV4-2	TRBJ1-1	TGTGCCAGCAGCCAAGGAGACGCTCGAGGGACTGAAGCTTTCTTT	CASSQGDARGTEAFF
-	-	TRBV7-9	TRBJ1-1	TGTGCCAGCAGCACACAGGGGAACACTGAAGCTTTCTTT	CASSTQGNTEAFF
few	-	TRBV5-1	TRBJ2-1	TGCGCCAGCAGCAGCAACCCTAGTAGCTCCTACAATGAGCAGTTCTTC	CASSSNPSSSYNEQFF
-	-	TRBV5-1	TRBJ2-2	TGCGCCAGCAGCTTGGAGGGAGCCCACGGGGAGCTGTTTTTT	CASSLEGAHGELFF
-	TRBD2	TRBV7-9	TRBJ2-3	TGTGCCAGCAGCTTAGGATCTAGCGGGAGGTCTAGCACAGATACGCAGTATTTT	CASSLGSSGRSSTDTQYF
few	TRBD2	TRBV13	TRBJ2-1	TGTGCCAGCAGCTTACTCGTGGCGGGAGGGCACGGCAATGAGCAGTTCTTC	CASSLLVAGGHGNEQFF
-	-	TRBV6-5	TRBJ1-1	TGTGCCAGCAGTTCAAGGACATCCTACACTGAAGCTTTCTTT	CASSSRTSYTEAFF
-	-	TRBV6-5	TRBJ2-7	TGTGCCAGCAGTTACGGGGGGAAAGAGGGCGAGCAGTACTTC	CASSYGGKEGEQYF
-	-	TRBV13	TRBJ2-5	TGTGCCAGCAGCTCCCGGTCTGAAGAGATCCAGTACTTC	CASSSRSEEIQYF
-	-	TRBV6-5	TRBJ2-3	TGTGCCAGCAAATTAATGGCAGCAGATACGCAGTATTTT	CASKLMAADTQYF
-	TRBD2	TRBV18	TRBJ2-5	TGTGCCAGCTCACCCGGGACTAGAGAGACCCAGTACTTC	CASSPGTRETQYF
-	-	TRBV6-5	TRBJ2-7	TGTGCCAGCAGCCGCGATAGATTATACGAGCAGTACTTC	CASSRDRLYEQYF
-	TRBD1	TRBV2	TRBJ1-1	TGTGCCAGCAGGCCGGGACAGGGGGCCACTGAAGCTTTCTTT	CASRPGQGATEAFF
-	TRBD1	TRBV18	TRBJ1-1	TGTGCCAGCTCACAAGGACAGGGGGGAACTGAAGCTTTCTTT	CASSQGQGGTEAFF
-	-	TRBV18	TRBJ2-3	TGTGCCAGCTCATTCTCAGGGGAAGGTGGAGATACGCAGTATTTT	CASSFSGEGGDTQYF
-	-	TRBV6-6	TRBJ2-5	TGTGCCAGCAGTTCAAGCAGGGGCCGGGAGACCCAGTACTTC	CASSSSRGRETQYF
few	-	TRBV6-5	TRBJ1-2	TGTGCCAGCAGTTCCCAATACCTGGGCGGCTACACCTTC	CASSSQYLGGYTF
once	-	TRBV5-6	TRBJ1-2	TGTGCCAGCAGCTTGGGTAGTTGGGGCTACACCTTC	CASSLGSWGYTF
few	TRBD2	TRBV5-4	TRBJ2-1	TGTGCCAGCAGCTTGGGCGGGGGGGCGTACAATGAGCAGTTCTTC	CASSLGGGAYNEQFF
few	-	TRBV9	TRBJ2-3	TGTGCCAGCAGCCCTGCCTCTATCACAGATACGCAGTATTTT	CASSPASITDTQYF
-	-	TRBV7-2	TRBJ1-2	TGTGCCAGCAGCATAAGTCGACAGGCGTTCTATGGCTACACCTTC	CASSISRQAFYGYTF
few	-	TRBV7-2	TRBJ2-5	TGTGCCAGCAGAACTAGCTGGTCCCAAGAGACCCAGTACTTC	CASRTSWSQETQYF
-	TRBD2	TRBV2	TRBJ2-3	TGTGCCAGCACGGGACTAGTGAACACAGATACGCAGTATTTT	CASTGLVNTDTQYF